Included here is one TCR beta chain sequence, with context. Its target is unknown. Repertoires were generated with immunoSEQ multiplex PCR, while TCRdb's copy carries only in-frame clones and drops some. The sample has approximately 50,000 clones, roughly 80% seen once. This entry belongs to a study of identifying expanded T cells in peripheral blood. Germline V gene data show CDR1 as SGHRS and CDR2 as YFSETQ. The CDR3 covers 17 residues. Germline trimming cut 1 base from V and 7 bases from J; bases unmatched to any gene: 10. The study, taken as a whole, reports: Technical replicates showed around 1.2 changed clones; two weeks about 16.4; four weeks 19. Across healthy donors, higher total template counts meant significantly greater approximately two-week count variance.

The source is a person aged 18 to 75 in good health. The sequenced sample consisted of blood. The chain joins TRBV5-1 to TRBJ2-1; 11 bases are shared with TRBD2. The chain's CDR3 is CASSLNGGLAGGNEQFF. The CDR3 region has the DNA TGCGCCAGCAGCTTGAACGGCGGCCTAGCGGGAGGAAATGAGCAGTTCTTC.